This T cell receptor beta chain came from a study of lymphopenia after photon versus proton radiotherapy. Assay: immunoSEQ multiplex PCR; the TCRdb copy retains only in-frame clones and omits some. The sample carries about 160,000 clones, 75% to 90% recorded once. Study observations and caveats: Oligoclonal CD8+ Temra expansion after nadir drove photon patients' diversity drop. A bigger post-nadir fall in TCR diversity correlated inversely with survival time in deceased patients. Relative stability marked proton patients; photon patients lost diversity and naive cells. Only patients who died were analyzed for survival; proton advantage is unproven.

Points on this clone: Its antigen is not identified.

Trimming took off 4 bases at V and 4 bases at J, with 17 bases between the two ends. Germline values: CDR1 SGDLS, CDR2 YYNGEE. The CDR3 runs 15 residues. The input for sequencing was peripheral blood, taken from a patient treated with photon-based radiotherapy. The receptor was derived from a man aged 50 to 60 with gastric cancer. The chain employs TRBV9 and TRBJ1-2; unclear D gene. CDR3 nucleotides: TGTGCCAGCAGCCCACGGCAGCCTGGTCTCTATGGCTACACCTTC. Translating it yields CASSPRQPGLYGYTF.